This T cell receptor (beta chain) was sequenced for a study of blood T cell repertoires in COVID-19. Background on the study: There were acute and convalescent COVID-19 samples, and they came from the United States, Italy and Spain. PBMCs, B-cell-depleted T cells, or T cells provided the cDNA or gDNA that made up the material.

With V trimmed by 6 bases and J by 8 bases, 7 bases remained unmatched. The CDR3 is 13 residues long. Germline V gene data show CDR1 as SNHLY and CDR2 as FYNNEI. Original methodology: For nucleated cells, counts were estimated from reference gene primer amplification. Sequencing was performed with immunoSEQ multiplex PCR; in TCRdb, only in-frame clones are kept and a portion is missing. V and J calls and clone size are copied from that table; D and trimming were computed from the DNA. The sample shows more than 110,000 clones, over 60% of them seen only once. This TCR was sampled from a woman aged 45-65 years with active or convalescent COVID-19. The sequenced material came from peripheral blood. The chain uses TRBV2 and TRBJ2-1; 7 nucleotides match TRBD1. CDR3 protein: CASRLTGIDEQFF. CDR3 nucleotide sequence: TGTGCCAGCAGGTTGACAGGGATCGATGAGCAGTTCTTC.